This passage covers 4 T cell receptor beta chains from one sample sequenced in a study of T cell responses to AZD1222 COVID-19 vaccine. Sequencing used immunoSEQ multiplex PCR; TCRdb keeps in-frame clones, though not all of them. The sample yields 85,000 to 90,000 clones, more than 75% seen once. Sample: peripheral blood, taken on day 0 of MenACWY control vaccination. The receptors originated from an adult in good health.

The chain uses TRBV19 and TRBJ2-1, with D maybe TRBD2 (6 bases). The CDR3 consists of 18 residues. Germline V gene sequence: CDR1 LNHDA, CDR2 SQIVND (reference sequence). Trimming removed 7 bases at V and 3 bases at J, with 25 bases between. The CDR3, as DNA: TGTGCCAGTACTCCCCGGGTGGGGCGGGTAGCGGACTACAATGAGCAGTTCTTC. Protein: CASTPRVGRVADYNEQFF. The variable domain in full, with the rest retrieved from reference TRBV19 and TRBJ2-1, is DGGITQSPKYLFRKEGQNVTLSCEQNLNHDAMYWYRQDPGQGLRLIYYSQIVNDFQKGDIAEGYSVSREKKESFPLTVTSAQKNPTAFYLCASTPRVGRVADYNEQFFGPGTRLTVL.

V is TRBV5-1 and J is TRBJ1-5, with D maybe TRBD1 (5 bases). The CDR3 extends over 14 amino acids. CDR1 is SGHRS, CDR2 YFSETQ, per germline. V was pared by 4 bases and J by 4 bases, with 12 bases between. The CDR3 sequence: CASSVGTENQPQHF. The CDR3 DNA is TGCGCCAGCAGCGTCGGGACGGAGAATCAGCCCCAGCATTTT. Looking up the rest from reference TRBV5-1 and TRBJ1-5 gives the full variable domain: KAGVTQTPRYLIKTRGQQVTLSCSPISGHRSVSWYQQTPGQGLQFLFEYFSETQRNKGNFPGRFSGRQFSNSRSEMNVSTLELGDSALYLCASSVGTENQPQHFGDGTRLSIL.

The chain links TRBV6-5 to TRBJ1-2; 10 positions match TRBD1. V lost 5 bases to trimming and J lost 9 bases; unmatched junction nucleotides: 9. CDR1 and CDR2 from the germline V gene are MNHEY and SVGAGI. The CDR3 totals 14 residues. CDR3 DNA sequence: TGTGCCAGCAGTCCGTTACCGGGACAGGGGAGCTACACCTTC. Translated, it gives CASSPLPGQGSYTF.

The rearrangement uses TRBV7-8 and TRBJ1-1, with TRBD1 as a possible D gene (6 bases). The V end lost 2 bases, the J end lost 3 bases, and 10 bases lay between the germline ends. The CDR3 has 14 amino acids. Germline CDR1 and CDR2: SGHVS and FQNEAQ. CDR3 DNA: TGTGCCAGCAGCTTAATGGGGGCGGACACTGAAGCTTTCTTT. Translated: CASSLMGADTEAFF.